This T cell receptor (beta chain) was captured in a study of blood T cell repertoires in COVID-19. As for the study in general: From the United States, Italy and Spain came samples of acute and convalescent COVID-19.

Per germline, CDR1 SSHAT and CDR2 FNYEAQ (reference sequence). V lost 5 bases, J lost 4 bases, and 18 bases stayed unmatched. This CDR3 has 18 residues. Profiling relied on immunoSEQ multiplex PCR, and the TCRdb table lists in-frame clones only, not all of them. The repertoire holds 180,000 or so clones, with 70% to 90% as singletons. The specimen sequenced was peripheral blood. J is TRBJ1-1 and V is TRBV7-7; TRBD1 matches 8 bases. The clonotype was recovered from an elderly woman in a cohort sampled during active or convalescent COVID-19. As DNA, the CDR3 is TGTGCCAGCAGCCAATCAGGACAGGGCGTTAAGATGAGCACTGAAGCTTTCTTT. As protein: CASSQSGQGVKMSTEAFF. The variable domain in full, completed from reference TRBV7-7 and TRBJ1-1, reads GAGVSQSPRYKVTKRGQDVTLRCDPISSHATLYWYQQALGQGPEFLTYFNYEAQPDKSGLPSDRFSAERPEGSISTLTIQRTEQRDSAMYRCASSQSGQGVKMSTEAFFGQGTRLTVV.